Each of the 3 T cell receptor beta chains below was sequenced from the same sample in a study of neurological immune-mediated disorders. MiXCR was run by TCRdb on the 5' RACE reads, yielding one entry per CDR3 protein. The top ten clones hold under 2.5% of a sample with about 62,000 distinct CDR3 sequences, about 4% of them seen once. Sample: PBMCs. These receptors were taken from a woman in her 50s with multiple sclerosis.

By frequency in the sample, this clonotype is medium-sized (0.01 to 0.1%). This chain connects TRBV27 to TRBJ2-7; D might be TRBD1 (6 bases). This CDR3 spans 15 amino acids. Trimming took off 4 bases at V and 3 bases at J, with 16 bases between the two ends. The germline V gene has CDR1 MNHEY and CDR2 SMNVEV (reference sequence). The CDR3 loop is CASSSFFTGSYEQYF. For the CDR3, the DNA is TGTGCCAGCAGTTCCTTCTTTACAGGGAGCTACGAGCAGTACTTC.

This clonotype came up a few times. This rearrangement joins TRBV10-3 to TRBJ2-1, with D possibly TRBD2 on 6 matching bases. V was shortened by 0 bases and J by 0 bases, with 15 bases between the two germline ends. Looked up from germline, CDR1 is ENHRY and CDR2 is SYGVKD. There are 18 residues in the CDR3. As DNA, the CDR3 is TGTGCCATCAGTGAGTCCCCCGGGAGAAGCAGCTCCTACAATGAGCAGTTCTTC. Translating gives CAISESPGRSSSYNEQFF.

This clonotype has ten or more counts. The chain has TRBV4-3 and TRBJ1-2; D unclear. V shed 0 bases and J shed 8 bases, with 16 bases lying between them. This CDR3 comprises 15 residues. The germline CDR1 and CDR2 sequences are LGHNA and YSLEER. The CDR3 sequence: CASSQDAGPLGGYTF. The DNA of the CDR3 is TGCGCCAGCAGCCAAGATGCGGGTCCCTTGGGCGGCTACACCTTC.